Described below is a single T cell receptor beta chain sequence and its context. What it recognizes is unknown. Other nucleotide sequences from this sample produce the same CDR3. Using immunoSEQ multiplex PCR, the repertoire was profiled, and TCRdb retains in-frame clones only, with some absent. The sample gives fewer than 1 million clones, about 96% of which show up once; around 0.25% is in the top ten. The sample is drawn from a study of shared clonotypes between healthy human individuals. Study-wide background: The plates for each donor numbered three CD4 naive, three CD4 memory, two CD8 naive and one CD8 memory. Notes on the study in general: Generally, naive subsets came out with larger estimated richness than memory subsets. Clonotype sharing levels among donors were expected to vary with sequencing depth.

V shed 6 bases and J shed 3 bases, with 2 bases lying between them. Germline V CDR1 and CDR2: SNHLY, FYNNEI. This CDR3 is built from 11 residues. Selected positively for CCR7 and CD45RO-negative, naive CD8 cells excluded terminally differentiated effector memory CD45RA+ cells. Sequenced sample: naive CD8+ T cells sorted from blood. The origin of this receptor is a man in his thirties or forties in good health. V is TRBV2 and J is TRBJ2-2; D is undetermined. The CDR3 bases are TGTGCCAGCAGCGACACCGGGGAGCTGTTTTTT. It is translated as CASSDTGELFF.